A single sample gave rise to the 23 T cell receptor beta chains below, sequenced in a study of vaccination and CD4 T cells after COVID-19. Treatment here: roughly nine-day PBMC culture with coronavirus spike peptide pools or control peptides (ViraFEST assay). The Oncomine TCR Beta short-read assay sequenced DNA from cultured CD4+ T cells. TCRdb re-called the PCR reads with MiXCR, one entry per CDR3 protein. The table records about 18,000 distinct CDR3 sequences, 38% of them present only once. No antigen has been identified for these receptors. Input material: CD4+ T cells from blood, cultured in vitro. The origin of the receptors is a human donor who had recovered from COVID-19.

This clonotype was picked up one time. The genes are TRBV7-9 and TRBJ2-3; tentative D call: TRBD2 (5 bases). The CDR3 runs 14 residues. Trimming took off 7 bases at V and 6 bases at J, with 17 bases between the two ends. Per germline, CDR1 SEHNR and CDR2 FQNEAQ (reference sequence). The CDR3 loop is CASNSLREGDTQYF. DNA of the CDR3: TGTGCCAGCAACTCCCTTCGGGAAGGGGATACGCAGTATTTT. The full variable domain, rest sourced from reference TRBV7-9 and TRBJ2-3, is DTGVSQNPRHKITKRGQNVTFRCDPISEHNRLYWYRQTLGQGPEFLTYFQNEAQLEKSRLLSDRFSAERPKGSFSTLEIQRTEQGDSAMYLCASNSLREGDTQYFGPGTRLTVL.

Only a few counts were recorded for this clonotype. The chain recombines TRBV28 with TRBJ2-7; TRBD2 agrees at 8 bases. The junction had 11 bases not matched to a gene; V was cut back by 3 bases and J by 4 bases. Germline values: CDR1 MDHEN, CDR2 SYDVKM. The CDR3 is 16 residues long. CDR3 nucleotide sequence: TGTGCCAGCAGTTTCGATCGACTACGCGGGAGGTACGAGCAGTACTTC. This sequence encodes CASSFDRLRGRYEQYF.

The V and J genes are TRBV20-1 and TRBJ2-5; 8 bases are shared with TRBD1. V shed 5 bases and J 5 bases; nucleotides not matched to a gene: 10. This CDR3 is built from 14 residues. CDR1 is DFQATT, CDR2 SNEGSKA, per germline (reference sequence). The CDR3 is CSAARTGRRETQYF. CDR3 DNA: TGCAGTGCTGCTCGGACAGGGAGGCGTGAGACCCAGTACTTC.

The V and J genes are TRBV6-1 and TRBJ2-5, with 8 bases identical to TRBD1. J was trimmed by 5 bases and V by 4 bases; bases with no gene match: 9. Germline lookup yields CDR1 MNHNS and CDR2 SASEGT. This CDR3 is built from 15 residues. CDR3 protein: CASSGRDRLLETQYF. For the CDR3, the DNA is TGTGCCAGCAGTGGCCGGGACAGGTTACTCGAGACCCAGTACTTC.

This chain joins TRBV7-3 and TRBJ2-1; TRBD1 matches 8 bases. The CDR3 is 14 amino acids. From germline, CDR1 is SGHTA and CDR2 FQGTGA. Trimming took 5 bases from V and 7 from J; bases not matched to a gene: 7. The CDR3 here is CASSTGQGWNEQFF. The CDR3 DNA sequence: TGTGCCAGCAGCACCGGACAGGGTTGGAATGAGCAGTTCTTC.

This clonotype was detected only a few times. This rearrangement joins TRBV7-2 to TRBJ1-5, with TRBD1 identical over 8 bases. J gave up 6 bases and V 5 bases, and 9 bases lay outside the gene matches. CDR1 SGHTA and CDR2 FQGNSA come from the germline V gene. This CDR3 contains 15 residues. This chain's CDR3 is CASSRGQEGSQPQHF. The CDR3 nucleotides are TGTGCCAGCAGCCGGGGACAGGAGGGTAGTCAGCCCCAGCATTTT. Drawing the rest from reference TRBV7-2 and TRBJ1-5, the complete variable domain is GAGVSQSPSNKVTEKGKDVELRCDPISGHTALYWYRQSLGQGLEFLIYFQGNSAPDKSGLPSDRFSAERTGGSVSTLTIQRTQQEDSAVYLCASSRGQEGSQPQHFGDGTRLSIL.

The chain links TRBV11-3 to TRBJ2-1; TRBD1 aligns across 10 bases. CDR3 length equals 15 residues. V trimming: 4 bases; J trimming: 8 bases; junction bases outside the gene matches: 8. Germline CDR1 SGHNT, CDR2 YENEEA. CDR3 loop: CASSSGTGALDEQFF. CDR3 in DNA: TGTGCCAGCAGCTCCGGGACAGGGGCATTGGATGAGCAGTTCTTC.

This clonotype was counted a few times. The gene calls are TRBV30 and TRBJ2-2, with a possible D match to TRBD1 (5 bases). Trimming pared 3 bases from V and 4 bases from J, leaving 9 bases between. Per germline, CDR1 GTSNPN and CDR2 SVGIG (reference sequence). The CDR3 runs to 13 residues. This CDR3 is CAWRQGLTGELFF. CDR3 DNA sequence: TGTGCCTGGAGGCAGGGTCTCACCGGGGAGCTGTTTTTT.

V and J are TRBV6-2 or TRBV6-3 and TRBJ2-3; TRBD2 matches at 9 bases. In germline, CDR1 is MNHEY, CDR2 SVGEGT. This CDR3 has 15 amino acids. The junction had 4 bases not matched to a gene; V was cut back by 2 bases and J by 4 bases. The CDR3: CASSYPREGADTQYF. The CDR3 DNA is TGTGCCAGCAGTTACCCGCGGGAGGGAGCAGATACGCAGTATTTT.

This clonotype has more than one count but fewer than ten. A junction boundary mismatches the germline segment, possibly from a read error. The chain is built from TRBV10-3 and TRBJ2-7; TRBD1 is a possible D gene (6 bases). This CDR3 is built from 12 residues. Germline V gives CDR1 ENHRY, CDR2 SYGVKD. CDR3 amino acids: CATGDTPYEQYF. The DNA for the CDR3 is TGTGCCACCGGGGACACTCCCTACGAGCAGTATTTC.

This chain uses TRBV28 with TRBJ2-1; 7 positions agree with TRBD2. Germline V gene lookup returns CDR1 MDHEN and CDR2 SYDVKM. The V and J ends lost 7 bases and 2 bases, in that order; junction bases with no gene match: 5. There are 14 residues in the CDR3. CDR3 in amino acids: CASIGLDTYNEQFF. The CDR3 nucleotides read TGTGCCAGCATTGGACTAGATACCTACAATGAGCAGTTCTTC.

Notes on this clonotype: At one end, the junction sequence differs from germline, possibly due to a read error. The gene calls are TRBV12-3 or TRBV12-4 and TRBJ1-1; D uncertain. The CDR3 runs to 13 residues. In DNA form, the CDR3 reads TGTGCCAGCAGTTTAAGGGTGAACACTGAAGCTCTCTTT. It codes for CASSLRVNTEALF.

The rearrangement joins TRBV6-2 or TRBV6-3 to TRBJ2-4; D is perhaps TRBD2 (6 bases). V lost 6 bases and J 6 bases, leaving 12 bases between the germline ends. CDR3 length: 13 residues. From germline, CDR1 is MNHEY and CDR2 SVGEGT. The CDR3 DNA reads as TGTGCCAGCAGGCTTGGGGGAGGAAACATTCAGTACTTC. This gives the protein CASRLGGGNIQYF.

This chain connects TRBV12-3 or TRBV12-4 to TRBJ2-2; no clear D. This CDR3 spans 13 amino acids. Trimming pared 4 bases from V and 2 bases from J, leaving 5 bases between. The CDR3 DNA follows: TGTGCCAGCAGTTCTACTAACACCGGGGAGCTGTTTTTT. Protein: CASSSTNTGELFF.

V and J are TRBV12-3 or TRBV12-4 and TRBJ1-5, with 7 bases that match TRBD1. V was clipped by 5 bases and J by 5 bases; unmatched bases: 12. The length of the CDR3 is 16 residues. The CDR3 DNA is TGTGCCAGCAGTCTCTGGACAGGAAGGGTGGATCAGCCCCAGCATTTT. This gives the protein CASSLWTGRVDQPQHF.

V is TRBV20-1 and J is TRBJ2-3, with 8 bases matching TRBD2. J was trimmed by 2 bases and V by 6 bases; bases with no gene match: 7. This CDR3 spans 14 amino acids. Germline V gene data show CDR1 as DFQATT and CDR2 as SNEGSKA (reference sequence). The CDR3 nucleotides read TGCAGTGCGGAACTAGCGGAGCTCACAGATACGCAGTATTTT. Its protein is CSAELAELTDTQYF.

The chain recombines TRBV27 with TRBJ2-5, with D perhaps TRBD1 (7 bases). CDR1 and CDR2 (germline): MNHEY, SMNVEV (reference sequence). V dropped 6 bases and J dropped 5 bases, with 19 bases sitting between them. The CDR3 consists of 15 residues. The chain's CDR3 is CASSWGDSPRETQYF. The DNA of the CDR3 is TGTGCCAGCAGCTGGGGGGACAGCCCTCGGGAGACCCAGTACTTC.

This chain links TRBV7-2 with TRBJ2-7, with 14 bases lining up with TRBD2. The CDR3 sequence is 15 residues long. The ends lost 5 bases at V and 2 bases at J; junction bases unmatched: 2. The germline CDR1 and CDR2 sequences are SGHTA and FQGNSA. In nucleotides, the CDR3 is TGTGCCAGCAGCGGGGGACTAGCGGGAGCCTACGAGCAGTACTTC. Translated: CASSGGLAGAYEQYF.

This clonotype was picked up a small number of times. The genes are TRBV20-1 and TRBJ1-5, with no clear D. Germline V lookup: CDR1 DFQATT, CDR2 SNEGSKA (reference sequence). This CDR3 has 15 residues. Trimming pared 3 bases from V and 2 bases from J, leaving 14 bases between. The CDR3, as DNA: TGCAGTGCTAGGGCCAGCTTGGAGGGCAATCAGCCCCAGCATTTT. It is translated as CSARASLEGNQPQHF.

The J gene is TRBJ2-3, the V gene TRBV6-1, with 10 bases matching TRBD2. The CDR3 loop spans 16 amino acids. Trimming at V came to 6 bases and at J to 4 bases, leaving 10 bases not matched to a gene. Germline values: CDR1 MNHNS, CDR2 SASEGT. The CDR3 coding sequence is TGTGCCAGCAGATATCTAGCGGGAGTAGTTGCAGATACGCAGTATTTT. It yields the protein CASRYLAGVVADTQYF.

The V gene is TRBV6-1, the J gene TRBJ1-2; D gene ambiguous. The CDR3 spans 13 residues. V was cut by 6 bases and J by 0 bases, with 8 bases left in between. CDR1 is MNHNS, CDR2 SASEGT, per germline. The CDR3 reads CASRVTTNYGYTF. The CDR3 DNA is TGTGCCAGCAGAGTTACTACTAACTATGGCTACACCTTC.

The sample holds a few counts of this clonotype. The rearrangement joins TRBV6-2 or TRBV6-3 to TRBJ2-1, with 13 bases aligning to TRBD2. CDR1 is MNHEY and CDR2 is SVGEGT in the germline V gene. The CDR3 sequence is 17 residues long. V lost 4 bases, J lost 3 bases, and 6 bases stayed unmatched. The CDR3 sequence is CASSFGTSGNYYNEQFF. The DNA for the CDR3 is TGTGCCAGCAGTTTCGGGACTAGCGGGAACTACTACAATGAGCAGTTCTTC.

The genes are TRBV14 and TRBJ1-1, with D hard to call. This CDR3 is built from 13 residues. V lost 2 bases and J 12 bases, leaving 16 bases between the germline ends. Germline-derived CDR1 and CDR2 are SGHDN and FVKESK. CDR3 DNA: TGTGCCAGCAGCCAAAGCGGGGTTGGAGCGTCTTTCTTT. Translated, it gives CASSQSGVGASFF.